This T cell receptor beta chain was sequenced for a study of blood T cell repertoires in COVID-19. Study-wide background: In each case, the material was cDNA or gDNA derived from T cells, B-cell-depleted T cells, or PBMCs.

In the authors' methods: It was from reference gene primer amplification that nucleated cell counts were estimated. Generated by immunoSEQ multiplex PCR, the TCRdb table keeps only in-frame clones and is missing some. Clone size and V and J calls were adopted from that table, with D and trimming inferred from the DNA. Of about 220,000 clones in the sample, approximately 83% were seen once. This study enrolled people aged about 18 to 100 from approximately 24 US geographic areas. Assignments of participants to cohorts depended upon their own reported clinical history. CDR1 is SGHRS and CDR2 is YFSETQ in the germline V gene. The CDR3 length is 15 residues. V gave up 3 bases and J gave up 5 bases; unmatched junction bases: 6.

The sample consisted of PBMCs or T cells enriched from blood (not recorded which). The sequence came from a woman aged 55-69 years who had recovered from COVID-19. This chain connects TRBV5-1 to TRBJ1-2; 11 bases fit TRBD1. The CDR3 sequence is CASSWTGGKGYGYTF. In DNA form, the CDR3 reads TGCGCCAGCAGCTGGACAGGGGGCAAGGGGTATGGCTACACCTTC.